This TCR beta chain was recorded in a study of blood T cell repertoires in COVID-19 (dated by TCRdb to the early 2020s). The study in broad terms: Collaborator samples came from the United States, Italy and Spain and covered acute and convalescent phases of COVID-19. The material from the prospective study consisted of cDNA or gDNA derived from T cells, B-cell-depleted T cells, or PBMCs. Where available, HLA class I and class II types were obtained from metadata supplied by the sample provider rather than from assay-based typing. Deeply sampled blood TCRbeta repertoires from subjects exposed to, actively infected with, or recovered from COVID-19 were included in the dataset. A de-identified subject ID, COVID-19 status, age in years and sex were almost always included in the sample metadata. Samples came from the ongoing ImmuneRACE study (first 160 participants) plus 1,254 subjects from 6 global collaborators. The repertoires were released in a freely available public database intended as a resource for research on the immune response to SARS-CoV-2.

TCRbeta CDR3 regions were amplified from genomic DNA by means of the immunoSEQ Assay, a bias-controlled multiplex PCR. The paper's processing steps were these. The number of nucleated cells in each sample was estimated from the amplification of reference gene primers within the assay. To quantify the absolute abundance of each unique TCRbeta CDR3 rearrangement, sequence reads were collapsed and filtered. Productive Simpson clonality was computed per sample as the square root of Simpson's diversity index over productive rearrangements. The immuneACCESS repertoire file appears here via TCRdb, limited to in-frame rearrangements. These files lack a portion of the clones; in checked studies, under half of the deficit traces to unresolved V genes, and the cause of the others is not known. Clone size and the V and J calls come from that table; the DNA yielded D and trimming. This sample has 240,000 or so clones in its table, and roughly 87% of those were observed once. The ten largest make up just under 0.8% of the sample.

Overall study results and their limits: The amount of clinical and demographic metadata varied by source and participant and was provided uncurated.

In its sample, this clone was seen a few times. The target of this receptor is not known. Base qualities were left out, and no much larger clone turns up one base away. Clipping removes 4 bases from V and 4 bases from J, with 11 as the unmatched junction base count. From a lookup of the germline V gene (reference sequence), CDR1 and CDR2 are SGHNT and YYREEE. CDR3 length: 17 amino acids, cysteine to phenylalanine. Only CDR3 DNA remains: 51 bases, in frame from the first base. Collaborating institutions collected whole blood in K2EDTA tubes following their own protocols. Collaborator samples were shipped for TCRbeta analysis as frozen whole blood, isolated PBMCs, or DNA extracted from either sample type.

The V gene is TRBV5-4 and the J gene is TRBJ2-7; TRBD2 lines up with 13 middle nucleotides. Sequencing input: peripheral blood. This TCR was sampled from a woman in her thirties with acute or convalescent COVID-19. The DNA sequence reads TGTGCCAGCAGCCCCTCTACTAGCGGGAGGGCCTCGTACGAGCAGTACTTC. This sequence encodes CASSPSTSGRASYEQYF.